The 15 T cell receptor beta chains below come from one sample, sequenced in a study of CD8+CD57+ T cells in acquired aplastic anemia. TCR beta VDJ and CDR3 profiles were obtained from a genomic DNA template. TCRdb processed the reads anew with MiXCR; each CDR3 protein has one entry. Altogether over 150,000 distinct CDR3 sequences are present, about two thirds being singletons, with the ten largest covering 45% to 60%. Whoever was chosen for sequencing had shown CD8+CD57+ cell expansion by flow cytometry. Sample: sorted CD4+, CD8+, or CD8+CD57+ T cells (not recorded which) from PBMCs. The receptors were sampled from a human donor with aplastic anemia.

The rearrangement uses TRBV7-9 and TRBJ2-3, with D maybe TRBD2 (5 bases). CDR1 is SEHNR and CDR2 is FQNEAQ in the germline V gene (reference sequence). V dropped 6 bases and J dropped 5 bases, with 15 bases sitting between them. The CDR3 spans 14 residues. The CDR3 bases are TGTGCCAGCAGACTCGGACGGGGAGTAGATACGCAGTATTTT. Translating gives CASRLGRGVDTQYF.

V is TRBV6-6 and J is TRBJ1-2; weak D call: TRBD1 (6 bases). The length of the CDR3 is 13 residues. V gave up 5 bases and J gave up 4 bases, with 11 bases separating them. Germline V gives CDR1 MNHNY, CDR2 SVGAGI (reference sequence). CDR3 protein: CASSTGWTYGYTF. Written as DNA, the CDR3 is TGTGCCAGCAGTACAGGGTGGACCTATGGCTACACCTTC.

The sample holds a few counts of this clonotype. V and J are TRBV12-3 or TRBV12-4 and TRBJ2-2, with 8 nucleotides matching TRBD1. The V and J ends lost 6 bases and 0 bases, in that order; junction bases with no gene match: 3. This CDR3 comprises 15 residues. CDR3 bases: TGTGCCAGCAGCAGGGACAGGTCGAACACCGGGGAGCTGTTTTTT. Amino acids: CASSRDRSNTGELFF.

CDR3 residues: CASSSRQVALAEAFF. Here the CDR3 DNA reads TGTGCCAGCAGCTCAAGACAGGTTGCCTTGGCTGAAGCTTTCTTT. This chain links TRBV7-6 with TRBJ1-1, with D possibly matching TRBD1 (6 bases). Trimming removed 4 bases from V and 6 bases from J, with 18 bases in between. The CDR3 extends over 15 amino acids. Germline V gene sequence: CDR1 SGHVS, CDR2 FNYEAQ.

The rearrangement links TRBV5-5 to TRBJ2-1; D could derive from TRBD1 or TRBD2 (5 bases each). CDR1 and CDR2 (germline): SGHKS, YYEKEE (reference sequence). Trimming removed 1 base at V and 5 bases at J, with 10 bases between. The CDR3 loop spans 14 amino acids. The CDR3 spells CASSLLQGDNEQFF. CDR3 in DNA: TGTGCCAGCAGCTTGCTGCAGGGAGACAATGAGCAGTTCTTC.

The V gene is TRBV2, the J gene TRBJ1-6; possibly TRBD1 for D (6 bases). CDR3 size: 15 residues. The V gene lost 6 bases and the J gene lost 7 bases, with 16 bases spanning the gap. Germline CDR1 SNHLY, CDR2 FYNNEI. CDR3 DNA sequence: TGTGCCAGCAGCGCCCAAGACAGGCCAAATTCACCCCTCCACTTT. It encodes CASSAQDRPNSPLHF.

This chain links TRBV2 with TRBJ1-2; 8 bases line up with TRBD1. The CDR3 is made up of 17 amino acids. J was trimmed by 8 bases and V by 2 bases; bases with no gene match: 16. Germline CDR1 reads SNHLY; CDR2 reads FYNNEI. DNA of the CDR3: TGTGCCAGCAGTGAACTGACTTATGGACAGGGATGGGAAGGCTACACCTTC. It yields the protein CASSELTYGQGWEGYTF.

The chain joins TRBV2 to TRBJ2-7; a possible D gene is TRBD2 (5 bases). Germline V gene sequence: CDR1 SNHLY, CDR2 FYNNEI. The CDR3 spans 12 residues. V lost 6 bases, J lost 6 bases, and 12 bases lay in between. In DNA, the CDR3 is TGTGCCAGCAGGTCGGGATACCCCGAGCAGTACTTC. It encodes CASRSGYPEQYF.

The chain combines TRBV7-9 with TRBJ2-3; no definite D call. The CDR3 has 13 amino acids. Germline-derived CDR1 and CDR2 are SEHNR and FQNEAQ (reference sequence). Trimming removed 2 bases at V and 3 bases at J, with 6 bases between. CDR3 sequence reads: CASSLLGTDTQYF. CDR3 bases: TGTGCCAGCAGCTTACTGGGGACAGATACGCAGTATTTT.

The CDR3 loop is CASSLEGGSNQPQHF. The CDR3 region has the DNA TGTGCCAGCAGCTTGGAGGGAGGAAGCAATCAGCCCCAGCATTTT. The V call is TRBV11-2, the J call TRBJ1-5; D is unclear. Trimming cost V 3 bases and J 1 base, with 10 bases left between them. The CDR3 is made up of 15 amino acids. Germline V CDR1 and CDR2: SGHAT, FQNNGV.

V and J are TRBV10-3 and TRBJ2-5, with 7 bases aligning to TRBD2. From germline, CDR1 is ENHRY and CDR2 SYGVKD. The CDR3 runs 15 residues. V shed 4 bases, J shed 2 bases, and the junction held 7 bases outside the gene matches. CDR3 residues: CAISGGGAGQETQYF. The CDR3 DNA follows: TGTGCCATCAGTGGGGGGGGAGCGGGACAAGAGACCCAGTACTTC.

The chain is built from TRBV9 and TRBJ1-2, with a possible D match to TRBD1 (5 bases). Trimming cost V 7 bases and J 4 bases, with 20 bases left between them. Per germline, CDR1 SGDLS and CDR2 YYNGEE. The CDR3 contains 15 residues. DNA of the CDR3: TGTGCCAGCGGAGATAGGGGCGAGGATCGCTATGGCTACACCTTC. Its translation: CASGDRGEDRYGYTF.

This clonotype has just a few counts. The rearrangement joins TRBV10-2 to TRBJ1-2; D ambiguous. The CDR3 sequence is 12 residues long. The V and J ends lost 2 bases and 7 bases respectively, with 8 bases between them. CDR1 and CDR2 (germline): WSHSY, SAAADI. CDR3 in amino acids: CASSEGSGGYTF. The CDR3 DNA sequence: TGCGCCAGCAGTGAGGGGTCGGGTGGCTACACCTTC.

The chain has TRBV6-6 and TRBJ2-5; D unclear. V lost 2 bases to trimming and J lost 6 bases, with 4 bases between them. The CDR3 has 11 residues. Germline assignment: CDR1 MNHNY and CDR2 SVGAGI (reference sequence). The CDR3 loop reads CASSYGQTQYF. The CDR3 region has the DNA TGTGCCAGCAGTTACGGGCAGACCCAGTACTTC.

This chain uses TRBV9 with TRBJ1-6; 7 bases map to TRBD1. The trim removed 7 bases at V and 8 bases at J, leaving 9 bases unmatched. Germline assignment: CDR1 SGDLS and CDR2 YYNGEE. This CDR3 has 14 amino acids. The CDR3 spells CASGGTAPYSPLHF. CDR3 DNA: TGTGCCAGCGGCGGGACAGCGCCTTATTCACCCCTCCACTTT.